Listed below are T cell receptor beta chains from one sample, sequenced in a study of cytomegalovirus exposure and HLA in healthy donors. The data were produced by immunoSEQ multiplex PCR, yet TCRdb's version contains in-frame clones alone and is incomplete. In the table there are approximately 110,000 clones, around 72% of which are singletons. Sequencing was performed on PBMCs. The receptors here all came from a woman aged 40 to 50 in good health and CMV-seropositive. The CDR3 runs from the conserved cysteine through the conserved F or W. The D gene is left open where the match is weak. Only part of the rows carry a size: once, few, many, or a class if the clone is expanded.

cdr3_aa cdr3_nt clone_size j_call d_call v_call
CASNRDRSAYEQYF TGTGCCAGCAATCGGGACAGGTCAGCCTACGAGCAGTACTTC - TRBJ2-7 TRBD1 TRBV6-1
CASSGQGADTEAFF TGTGCCAGCAGTGGGCAGGGGGCAGATACTGAAGCTTTCTTT few TRBJ1-1 TRBD1 TRBV2
CASTTSPGGKYF TGTGCCAGCACCACCAGCCCTGGCGGGAAGTACTTC - TRBJ2-7 - TRBV11-2
CASSPYDRGHTEAFF TGTGCCAGCAGCCCCTATGACAGGGGGCACACTGAAGCTTTCTTT - TRBJ1-1 TRBD1 TRBV7-9
CASSQGTGQGPYEQYF TGCGCCAGCAGCCAAGGAACGGGACAGGGGCCCTACGAGCAGTACTTC few TRBJ2-7 TRBD1 TRBV4-1
CASSEKASRTDTQYF TGTGCCAGCAGTGAAAAGGCTAGCCGGACAGATACGCAGTATTTT - TRBJ2-3 - TRBV2
CASSRGVPGELFF TGTGCCAGCAGCCGGGGGGTCCCCGGGGAGCTGTTTTTT - TRBJ2-2 TRBD2 TRBV7-2
CSVARRTANSPLHF TGCAGCGTTGCTCGCCGGACAGCTAATTCACCCCTCCACTTT - TRBJ1-6 - TRBV29-1
CASSSLPVPQGTYQETQYF TGTGCCAGCAGCTCCCTCCCCGTTCCACAGGGAACATACCAAGAGACCCAGTACTTC - TRBJ2-5 - TRBV11-2
CASSPYLQGVYGYTF TGCGCCAGCAGCCCATACCTCCAAGGGGTCTATGGCTACACCTTC few TRBJ1-2 - TRBV4-3
CASSYQRGVGETQYF TGTGCCAGCAGCTACCAGCGGGGGGTAGGGGAGACCCAGTACTTC - TRBJ2-5 TRBD2 TRBV7-2
CASRTLRQDTEAFF TGTGCCAGCAGAACTCTTAGACAGGACACTGAAGCTTTCTTT - TRBJ1-1 - TRBV6-5
CASRPTINQPQHF TGTGCCAGCAGGCCCACAATCAATCAGCCCCAGCATTTT - TRBJ1-5 - TRBV6-5
CASSQDSAGDGNSPLHF TGCGCCAGCAGCCAAGATTCGGCAGGGGACGGTAATTCACCCCTCCACTTT few TRBJ1-6 - TRBV4-3
CASSPGRAYEQYF TGTGCCAGTAGTCCAGGGCGAGCCTACGAGCAGTACTTC - TRBJ2-7 - TRBV19
CASSPLDKSSYNEQFF TGCGCCAGCAGCCCCTTGGACAAAAGCTCCTACAATGAGCAGTTCTTC - TRBJ2-1 - TRBV5-1
CASSVTGGGSGLVAFF TGCGCCAGCAGCGTTACAGGGGGTGGTTCGGGATTAGTAGCTTTCTTT - TRBJ1-1 TRBD1 TRBV5-1
CASSLVGRGGGFSREQYF TGTGCCAGCAGCTTGGTGGGTCGGGGGGGCGGGTTTAGTCGTGAGCAGTACTTC - TRBJ2-7 TRBD2 TRBV5-4
CASSDQGGGNQPQHF TGCGCCAGCAGTGACCAGGGTGGTGGCAATCAGCCCCAGCATTTT - TRBJ1-5 - TRBV10-1
CASSLAGASSYEQYF TGTGCCAGCAGCTTGGCAGGGGCAAGCTCCTACGAGCAGTACTTC - TRBJ2-7 - TRBV5-4
CASIKETGSVEQFF TGTGCCAGCATTAAGGAGACAGGGTCAGTAGAGCAGTTCTTC - TRBJ2-1 TRBD1 TRBV2
CASSRGGATDEKLFF TGCGCCAGCAGCCGGGGGGGGGCCACGGATGAAAAACTGTTTTTT once TRBJ1-4 - TRBV5-1
CASSVGGSGNTEAFF TGTGCCAGCAGCGTAGGGGGAAGCGGGAACACTGAAGCTTTCTTT - TRBJ1-1 - TRBV9
CASSHGGREAAYEQYF TGCGCCAGCAGCCACGGGGGACGGGAGGCGGCCTACGAGCAGTACTTC - TRBJ2-7 TRBD2 TRBV4-1
CASSLALRDRGFANYGYTF TGCGCCAGCAGCTTGGCCCTTCGGGACAGGGGATTCGCTAACTATGGCTACACCTTC - TRBJ1-2 TRBD1 TRBV5-1
CASSESSGGQETQYF TGTGCCAGCAGTGAATCGAGCGGGGGGCAAGAGACCCAGTACTTC - TRBJ2-5 TRBD2 TRBV25-1
CASSLTRTGDGYTF TGTGCCAGCAGCTTAACCCGGACAGGGGATGGCTACACCTTC - TRBJ1-2 TRBD1 TRBV7-9
CASSLTANTEAFF TGTGCCAGCAGCCTGACAGCCAACACTGAAGCTTTCTTT - TRBJ1-1 - TRBV5-4
CSAWGDIDYEQYF TGCAGCGCTTGGGGGGATATTGACTACGAGCAGTACTTC - TRBJ2-7 - TRBV29-1
CASGRVAGGQETQYF TGTGCCAGCGGGCGGGTAGCGGGGGGGCAAGAGACCCAGTACTTC - TRBJ2-5 TRBD2 TRBV2
CASGRDRGSNQPQHF TGTGCCAGCGGGAGGGACAGGGGAAGCAATCAGCCCCAGCATTTT - TRBJ1-5 TRBD1 TRBV2
CASSIRGTDTQYF TGTGCCAGTAGTATTCGGGGAACAGATACGCAGTATTTT many TRBJ2-3 - TRBV19
CASSSPGQDYEQYF TGTGCCAGTAGCTCCCCCGGACAGGACTACGAGCAGTACTTC - TRBJ2-7 TRBD1 TRBV19
CSVEWEEGLTEAFF TGCAGCGTTGAGTGGGAGGAGGGACTCACTGAAGCTTTCTTT - TRBJ1-1 - TRBV29-1
CASGLTGGLNYGYTF TGTGCTAGTGGTCTTACAGGGGGCCTTAACTATGGCTACACCTTC - TRBJ1-2 TRBD1 TRBV12-5
CASSLPGEETQYF TGTGCCAGCAGCTTGCCGGGGGAAGAGACCCAGTACTTC - TRBJ2-5 - TRBV5-5
CASSPQTGAGDTQYF TGTGCTAGCAGCCCTCAAACGGGAGCGGGAGATACGCAGTATTTT - TRBJ2-3 - TRBV7-7
CASSLERGGANEQFF TGTGCCAGCAGCTTAGAGCGCGGGGGGGCCAATGAGCAGTTCTTC - TRBJ2-1 TRBD2 TRBV7-6
CASSYRRGSYEQYF TGTGCCAGCAGCTACCGCAGGGGGTCCTACGAGCAGTACTTC - TRBJ2-7 TRBD1 TRBV13
CASSFAGTSNYGYTF TGTGCCAGCAGCTTTGCAGGAACCTCTAACTATGGCTACACCTTC - TRBJ1-2 - TRBV7-2
CASSEDTGRGEQYF TGTGCCAGCAGTGAAGATACTGGAAGGGGAGAGCAGTACTTC - TRBJ2-7 - TRBV2
CGGSDSNQPQHF TGTGGCGGGAGTGATAGCAATCAGCCCCAGCATTTT - TRBJ1-5 - TRBV6-6
CASSRTGTANQPQHF TGTGCCAGCAGCCGGACAGGGACGGCGAATCAGCCCCAGCATTTT - TRBJ1-5 TRBD1 TRBV7-2
CASTLGLIKNTEAFF TGTGCCAGCACCCTTGGGCTGATAAAGAACACTGAAGCTTTCTTT - TRBJ1-1 - TRBV5-4
CASSSGPATNEKLFF TGTGCCAGCAGCTCTGGGCCGGCAACTAATGAAAAACTGTTTTTT few TRBJ1-4 - TRBV13